The clone carrying this T cell receptor (beta chain) was found many times. This record comes from a study of T cells in Graves' hyperthyroidism and ophthalmopathy. RNA transcripts yielded amplified TCR beta CDR3 regions. Researchers ran a first-round RT-PCR on the TCR CDR3 using the HTBI primer set. TCRdb re-called the multiplex PCR reads through MiXCR, storing one row per CDR3 protein. This sample yields around 620,000 distinct CDR3 sequences, of which around 15% are seen a single time; 3% to 4.5% belongs to the top ten. Trimming took off 4 bases at V and 1 base at J, with 13 bases between the two ends. The CDR3 is 15 amino acids. Germline-derived CDR1 and CDR2 are MDHEN and SYDVKM.

The rearrangement joins TRBV28 to TRBJ1-1, with D maybe TRBD1 (6 bases). The sequencing sample was made of blood. The origin of this receptor is a woman aged 25 to 45 with Graves' hyperthyroidism. The CDR3 here is CASSSPGTSNTEAFF. Written as DNA, the CDR3 is TGTGCCAGCAGTTCCCCCGGGACATCGAACACTGAAGCTTTCTTT. The entire variable domain, with the rest obtained from reference TRBV28 and TRBJ1-1, is as follows: DVKVTQSSRYLVKRTGEKVFLECVQDMDHENMFWYRQDPGLGLRLIYFSYDVKMKEKGDIPEGYSVSREKKERFSLILESASTNQTSMYLCASSSPGTSNTEAFFGQGTRLTVV.